Below, 3 T cell receptor beta chains from the same sample are listed, as sequenced in a study of blood T cell repertoires in COVID-19. The method was immunoSEQ multiplex PCR; TCRdb's version includes in-frame clones alone and lacks a portion of them. This sample has approximately 54,000 clones, with 86% found just once. Sample: peripheral blood. The receptors come from an older man with active COVID-19.

This chain joins TRBV28 and TRBJ2-7; 7 nucleotides match TRBD1. CDR3 length equals 17 residues. After removal of 6 bases from V and 4 bases from J, the junction contained 18 bases not matched to a gene. Germline CDR1 is MDHEN and CDR2 is SYDVKM. The CDR3 DNA sequence: TGTGCCAGCAGCTCCTCCGGGACAGTTGGGGGAGAATACGAGCAGTACTTC. Translated, it gives CASSSSGTVGGEYEQYF.

The sample holds a few counts of this clone. The chain employs TRBV28 and TRBJ1-4; possible D gene TRBD1, 6 bases. This CDR3 contains 13 residues. Germline loops: CDR1 MDHEN, CDR2 SYDVKM. Trimming left V 8 bases short and J 4 bases short, with 11 bases between. The CDR3 coding sequence is TGTGCCAGCGTTACAGGGAATAATGAAAAACTGTTTTTT. Residues: CASVTGNNEKLFF. Full variable domain (rest looked up from reference TRBV28 and TRBJ1-4): DVKVTQSSRYLVKRTGEKVFLECVQDMDHENMFWYRQDPGLGLRLIYFSYDVKMKEKGDIPEGYSVSREKKERFSLILESASTNQTSMYLCASVTGNNEKLFFGSGTQLSVL.

This CDR3 reads CASSQDLTSGTSTDTQYF. The CDR3 DNA reads as TGTGCCAGCAGCCAAGATCTAACTAGCGGGACTAGCACAGATACGCAGTATTTT. This chain uses TRBV3-1 (or the pseudogene TRBV3-2) with TRBJ2-3; TRBD2 matches 10 bases. The ends lost 0 bases at V and 0 bases at J; junction bases unmatched: 6. Germline assignment: CDR1 LGHDT and CDR2 YNNKEL (reference sequence). The CDR3 runs to 18 residues.